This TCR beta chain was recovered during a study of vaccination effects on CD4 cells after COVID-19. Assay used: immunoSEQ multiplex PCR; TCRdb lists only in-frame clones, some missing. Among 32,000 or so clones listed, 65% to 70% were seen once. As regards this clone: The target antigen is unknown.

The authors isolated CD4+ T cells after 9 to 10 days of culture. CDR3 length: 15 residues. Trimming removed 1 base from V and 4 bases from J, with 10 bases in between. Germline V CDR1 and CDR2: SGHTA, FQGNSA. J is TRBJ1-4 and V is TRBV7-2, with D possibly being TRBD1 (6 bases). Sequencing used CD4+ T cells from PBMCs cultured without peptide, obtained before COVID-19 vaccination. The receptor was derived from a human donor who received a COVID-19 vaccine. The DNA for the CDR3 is TGTGCCAGCAGCTTAGTGGGGGGCCTTAATGAAAAACTGTTTTTT. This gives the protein CASSLVGGLNEKLFF.